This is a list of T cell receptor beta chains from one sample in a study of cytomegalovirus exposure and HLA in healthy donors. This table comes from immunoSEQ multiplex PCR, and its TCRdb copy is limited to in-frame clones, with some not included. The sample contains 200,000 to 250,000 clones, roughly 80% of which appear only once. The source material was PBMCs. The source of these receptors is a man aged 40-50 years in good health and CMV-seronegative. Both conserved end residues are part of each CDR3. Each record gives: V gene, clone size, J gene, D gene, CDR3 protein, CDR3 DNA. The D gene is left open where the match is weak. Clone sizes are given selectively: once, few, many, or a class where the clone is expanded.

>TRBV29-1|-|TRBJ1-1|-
CSVARQRGTEAFF
TGCAGCGTTGCCCGTCAGAGAGGCACTGAAGCTTTCTTT
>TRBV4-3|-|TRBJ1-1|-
CASSLGTSQNTEAFF
TGCGCCAGCAGCCTCGGGACTTCCCAGAACACTGAAGCTTTCTTT
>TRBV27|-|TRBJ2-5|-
CASRPSTGLLRLTQYF
TGTGCCAGCAGACCAAGCACAGGGCTACTAAGATTGACCCAGTACTTC
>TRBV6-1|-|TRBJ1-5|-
CASSGQTGSTYNQPQHF
TGTGCCAGCAGTGGACAAACAGGGAGTACTTACAATCAGCCCCAGCATTTT
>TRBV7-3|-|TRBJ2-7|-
CASSLIPGNEQYF
TGTGCCAGCAGCTTAATCCCCGGGAACGAGCAGTACTTC
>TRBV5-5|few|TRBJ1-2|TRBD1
CASSPLSSQGAYGYTF
TGTGCCAGCAGCCCGCTAAGTAGTCAGGGGGCCTATGGCTACACCTTC
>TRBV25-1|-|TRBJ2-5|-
CASSEALAMHF
TGTGCCAGCAGCGAAGCCTTAGCTATGCACTTC
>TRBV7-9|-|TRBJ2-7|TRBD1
CSSSPQGAQYEQYF
TGTTCCAGCAGCCCTCAGGGGGCTCAATACGAGCAGTACTTC
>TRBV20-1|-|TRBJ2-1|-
CSAPDRDEQFF
TGCAGTGCTCCCGACAGAGATGAGCAGTTCTTC
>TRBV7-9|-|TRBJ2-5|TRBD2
CASSLGLAGGRYETQYF
TGTGCCAGCAGCTTGGGACTAGCGGGGGGGCGGTATGAGACCCAGTACTTC
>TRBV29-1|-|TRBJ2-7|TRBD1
CSAEGQGPYEQYF
TGCAGCGCAGAGGGACAGGGACCCTACGAGCAGTACTTC
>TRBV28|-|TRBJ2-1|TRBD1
CASSLSQGSYNEQFF
TGTGCCAGCAGTTTGTCACAGGGGTCCTACAATGAGCAGTTCTTC
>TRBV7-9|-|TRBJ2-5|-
CASSLVPRGAETQYF
TGTGCCAGCAGCTTAGTGCCCAGGGGGGCGGAGACCCAGTACTTC
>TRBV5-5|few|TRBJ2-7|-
CASSSDSHSYEQYF
TGTGCCAGCAGCTCGGACAGCCATAGCTACGAGCAGTACTTC
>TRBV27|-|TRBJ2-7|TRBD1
CASSLVDRGTQEQYF
TGTGCCAGCAGTTTAGTCGACAGGGGGACCCAGGAGCAGTACTTC
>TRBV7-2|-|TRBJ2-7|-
CASSLVALGRGDRGEQYF
TGTGCCAGCAGCTTAGTCGCCCTTGGCAGGGGTGACAGAGGGGAGCAGTACTTC
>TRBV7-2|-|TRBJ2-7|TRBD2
CASSLAGVGVAGEQYF
TGTGCCAGCAGCTTAGCGGGAGTAGGGGTAGCGGGCGAGCAGTACTTC
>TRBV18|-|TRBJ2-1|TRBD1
CASSPSTGGNEQFF
TGTGCCAGCTCACCTTCGACAGGGGGGAATGAGCAGTTCTTC
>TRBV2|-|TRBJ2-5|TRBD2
CASDHFSGSVETQYF
TGTGCCAGCGACCACTTTAGCGGGAGTGTGGAGACCCAGTACTTC
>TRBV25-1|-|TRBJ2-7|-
CASSAAGSYEQYF
TGTGCCAGCAGTGCAGCGGGCTCCTACGAGCAGTACTTC
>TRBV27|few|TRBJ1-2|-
CASGREGYGYTF
TGTGCCAGCGGGCGGGAGGGCTATGGCTACACCTTC
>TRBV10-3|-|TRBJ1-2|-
CAISESGVPNYGYTF
TGTGCCATCAGTGAGTCGGGCGTTCCCAACTATGGCTACACCTTC
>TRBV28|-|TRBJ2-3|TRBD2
CASSLYSGRVTDTQYF
TGTGCCAGCAGTTTATATAGCGGGAGAGTTACAGATACGCAGTATTTT
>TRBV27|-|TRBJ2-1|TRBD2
CASSLSGPSRTSGRPNEQFF
TGTGCCAGCAGTTTATCGGGCCCCTCGAGGACTAGCGGGAGACCAAATGAGCAGTTCTTC
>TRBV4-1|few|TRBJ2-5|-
CASSPLTGPETQYF
TGCGCCAGCAGCCCCCTGACAGGTCCGGAGACCCAGTACTTC
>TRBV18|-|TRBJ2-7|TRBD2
CASSPAVSSGGYEQYF
TGTGCCAGCTCACCAGCAGTTTCTAGCGGGGGGTACGAGCAGTACTTC
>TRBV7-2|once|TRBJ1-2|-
CASSSFRQAANYGYTF
TGTGCCAGCAGCTCTTTCCGACAGGCAGCTAACTATGGCTACACCTTC
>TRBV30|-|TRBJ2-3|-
CAWSVMGGSTDTQYF
TGTGCCTGGAGTGTAATGGGCGGGTCCACAGATACGCAGTATTTT